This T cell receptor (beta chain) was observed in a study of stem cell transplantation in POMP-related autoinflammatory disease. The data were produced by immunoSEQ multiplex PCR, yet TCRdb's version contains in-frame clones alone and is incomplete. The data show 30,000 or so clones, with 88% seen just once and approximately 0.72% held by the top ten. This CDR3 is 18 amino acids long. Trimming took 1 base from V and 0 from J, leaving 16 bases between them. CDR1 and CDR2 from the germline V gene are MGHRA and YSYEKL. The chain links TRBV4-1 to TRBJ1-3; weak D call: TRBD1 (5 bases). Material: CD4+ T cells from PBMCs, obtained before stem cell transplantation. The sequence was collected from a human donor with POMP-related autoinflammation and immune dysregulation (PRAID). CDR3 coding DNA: TGCGCCAGCAGCCAAGTAGGCCTCTTGGGGACCTCTGGAAACACCATATATTTT. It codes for CASSQVGLLGTSGNTIYF.